A single sample gave rise to the 5 T cell receptor beta chains below, sequenced in a study of shared clonotypes between healthy human individuals. The repertoire was sequenced with immunoSEQ multiplex PCR; TCRdb's copy has only in-frame clones and lacks some. The sample yields about 680,000 clones, under 95% seen once. Naivety among CD8 cells was defined by CD45RO negativity and positive CCR7 selection, thereby excluding terminally differentiated effector memory CD45RA+ cells. Source material: naive CD8+ T cells sorted from blood. The source is a man aged 25 to 40 in good health.

The gene calls are TRBV28 and TRBJ2-7; 7 nucleotides agree with TRBD2. Trimming removed 2 bases from V and 2 bases from J; junction bases left unmatched: 6. Germline CDR1 reads MDHEN; CDR2 reads SYDVKM. This CDR3 region has 15 residues. CDR3 sequence: CASSLGLAVPYEQYF. For the CDR3, the DNA is TGTGCCAGCAGTTTAGGGCTAGCGGTACCCTACGAGCAGTACTTC.

The chain employs TRBV19 and TRBJ1-1; D may be TRBD1 (6 bases). CDR3 length equals 15 residues. Germline V gives CDR1 LNHDA, CDR2 SQIVND (reference sequence). V was pared by 5 bases and J by 1 base, with 14 bases between. In nucleotides, the CDR3 is TGTGCCAGTAGTGCCAGGGGACTCGGGAACACTGAAGCTTTCTTT. Its protein product is CASSARGLGNTEAFF.

The chain joins TRBV5-6 to TRBJ2-7, with 8 bases fitting TRBD1. The CDR3 covers 14 residues. Unmatched junction bases numbered 2, after V lost 0 bases and J lost 3 bases. Germline CDR1 SGHDT, CDR2 YYEEEE. CDR3 in amino acids: CASSLVDRVYEQYF. In DNA form, the CDR3 reads TGTGCCAGCAGCTTGGTGGACAGGGTCTACGAGCAGTACTTC.

The chain uses TRBV9 and TRBJ2-1; TRBD1 is a possible D gene (5 bases). The CDR3 is 15 residues long. V lost 0 bases and J lost 8, with 15 bases in between. CDR1 is SGDLS and CDR2 is YYNGEE in the germline V gene. The CDR3, as DNA: TGTGCCAGCAGCGTAGAGGAGCAGGGTACGGATGAGCAGTTCTTC. Amino acid sequence: CASSVEEQGTDEQFF.

This chain joins TRBV27 and TRBJ2-1; 7 nucleotides align to TRBD2. Germline CDR1 and CDR2: MNHEY and SMNVEV (reference sequence). CDR3 length: 14 amino acids. Trimming took 5 bases from V and 5 from J; bases not matched to a gene: 6. In DNA form, the CDR3 reads TGTGCCAGCAGTGCCTCGGGGGGACACAATGAGCAGTTCTTC. Encoded protein: CASSASGGHNEQFF.